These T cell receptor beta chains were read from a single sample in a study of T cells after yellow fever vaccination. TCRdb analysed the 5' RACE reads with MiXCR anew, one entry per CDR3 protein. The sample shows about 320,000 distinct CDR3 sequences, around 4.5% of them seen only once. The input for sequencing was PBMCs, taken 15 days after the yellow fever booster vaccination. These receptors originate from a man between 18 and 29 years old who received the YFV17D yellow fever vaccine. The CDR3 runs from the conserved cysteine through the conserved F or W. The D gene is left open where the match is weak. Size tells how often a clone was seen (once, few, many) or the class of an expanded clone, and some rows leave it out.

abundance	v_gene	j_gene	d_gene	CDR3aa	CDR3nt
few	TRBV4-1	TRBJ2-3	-	CASSQGQGGADTQYF	TGCGCCAGCAGCCAAGGACAAGGTGGGGCAGATACGCAGTATTTT
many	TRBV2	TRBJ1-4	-	CASSAQGLIKLFF	TGTGCCAGCAGTGCACAGGGCCTAATCAAACTGTTTTTT
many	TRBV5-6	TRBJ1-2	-	CASSPGTPGGYTF	TGTGCCAGCAGCCCAGGGACCCCGGGGGGCTACACCTTC
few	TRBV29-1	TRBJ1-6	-	CSVGQFYNSPLHF	TGCAGCGTTGGTCAGTTCTATAATTCACCCCTCCACTTT
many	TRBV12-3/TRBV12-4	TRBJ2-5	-	CASTARGGAETQYF	TGTGCCAGCACAGCCCGTGGCGGGGCAGAGACCCAGTACTTC
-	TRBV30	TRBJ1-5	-	CAWSVLGTYDQPQHF	TGTGCCTGGAGTGTACTAGGGACATACGATCAGCCCCAGCATTTT
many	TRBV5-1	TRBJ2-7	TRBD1	CASSFTGQLDEQYF	TGCGCCAGCAGCTTCACGGGACAGTTAGACGAGCAGTACTTC
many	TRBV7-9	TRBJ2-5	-	CASSSSTGRETQYF	TGTGCCAGCAGCTCGTCCACAGGGAGAGAGACCCAGTACTTC
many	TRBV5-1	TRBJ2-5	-	CASFLPGEETQYF	TGCGCCAGCTTCTTACCGGGGGAAGAGACCCAGTACTTC
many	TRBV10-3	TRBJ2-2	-	CAITPTGNTGELFF	TGTGCCATCACCCCGACAGGGAACACCGGGGAGCTGTTTTTT
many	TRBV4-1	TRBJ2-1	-	CASSQESSYNEQFF	TGCGCCAGCAGCCAAGAAAGTTCCTACAATGAGCAGTTCTTC
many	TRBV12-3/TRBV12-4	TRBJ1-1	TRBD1	CASGTVNTEAFF	TGTGCCAGCGGGACAGTGAACACTGAAGCTTTCTTT
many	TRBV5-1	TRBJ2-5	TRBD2	CASSDGVLAQALKTQYF	TGCGCCAGCAGCGACGGAGTACTAGCGCAAGCCCTTAAGACCCAGTACTTC
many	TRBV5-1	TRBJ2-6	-	CASSLGTFTSGANVLTF	TGCGCCAGCAGCTTAGGGACATTCACCTCTGGGGCCAACGTCCTGACTTTC
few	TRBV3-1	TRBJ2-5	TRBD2	CASSLPSRGLADVTQYF	TGTGCCAGCAGCCTGCCGAGCCGGGGACTAGCGGACGTGACCCAGTACTTC
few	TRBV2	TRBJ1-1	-	CASNRVGGNTEAFF	TGTGCCAGCAATAGAGTAGGAGGAAACACTGAAGCTTTCTTT
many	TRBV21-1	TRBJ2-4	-	CASSRLTSAKNIQYF	TGTGCCAGCAGCAGGCTAACATCGGCCAAAAACATTCAGTACTTC
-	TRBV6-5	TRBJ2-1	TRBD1	CASSPTRQGARNEQFF	TGTGCCAGCAGTCCCACGCGACAGGGGGCGAGAAATGAGCAGTTCTTC
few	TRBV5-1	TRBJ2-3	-	CASSLDGVSTDTQYF	TGCGCCAGCAGCTTGGACGGGGTGAGCACAGATACGCAGTATTTT
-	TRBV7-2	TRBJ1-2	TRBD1	CASSPPTGGEVPGYTF	TGTGCCAGCAGCCCGCCCACAGGGGGCGAAGTACCTGGCTACACCTTC
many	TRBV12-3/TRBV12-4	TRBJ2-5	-	CASIPPGHRIQYF	TGTGCCAGCATCCCTCCGGGACATCGGATTCAGTACTTC
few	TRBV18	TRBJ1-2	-	CASSPPLMGRTNYGYTF	TGTGCCAGCTCACCACCCTTAATGGGCAGAACTAACTATGGCTACACCTTC
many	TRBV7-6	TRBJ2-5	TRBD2	CASSLVAGGRQYQETQYF	TGTGCCAGCAGCTTAGTAGCGGGGGGCCGACAGTACCAAGAGACCCAGTACTTC
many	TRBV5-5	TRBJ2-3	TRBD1	CASRPGQDDTDTQYF	TGTGCCAGCAGGCCCGGACAGGACGACACAGATACGCAGTATTTT
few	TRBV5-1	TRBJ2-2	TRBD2	CASSSYGVVAGSTGELFF	TGCGCCAGCAGCTCGTATGGGGTTGTAGCGGGGTCCACCGGGGAGCTGTTTTTT
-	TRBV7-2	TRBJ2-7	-	CASSLAGRGISYEQYF	TGTGCCAGCAGCTTAGCTGGACGGGGGATCTCCTACGAGCAGTACTTC
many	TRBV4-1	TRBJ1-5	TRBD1	CASSQGPTGGWQPQHF	TGCGCCAGCAGCCAAGGCCCCACAGGGGGCTGGCAGCCCCAGCATTTT
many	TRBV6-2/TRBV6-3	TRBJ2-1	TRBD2	CASSQAGAAFF	TGTGCCAGCAGTCAAGCGGGGGCGGCGTTCTTC
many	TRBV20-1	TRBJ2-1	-	CSAPPASSSYNEQFF	TGCAGTGCCCCGCCCGCATCTAGCTCCTACAATGAGCAGTTCTTC
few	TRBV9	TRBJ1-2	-	CASSVVGLVGYTF	TGTGCCAGCAGCGTAGTCGGTTTGGTGGGCTACACCTTC
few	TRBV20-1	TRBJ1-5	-	CSAQRVYQPQHF	TGCAGTGCTCAACGGGTATATCAGCCCCAGCATTTT
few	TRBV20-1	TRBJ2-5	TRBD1	CSALQGPGETQYF	TGCAGTGCCTTACAGGGGCCGGGAGAGACCCAGTACTTC